This TCR beta chain was recovered during a study of T cells in localized non-small cell lung cancer. Study findings and constraints: Exceeding tumor, uninvolved adjacent lung had the highest T cell clonality. Sequencing, confined to only one tumor region, leaves heterogeneity possible. Within adjacent lung there appeared a median approximately 62 of the top 100 tumor clones. In the blood, greater T cell density corresponded to longer overall survival.

Profiled with immunoSEQ multiplex PCR; TCRdb holds only in-frame clones, not every one. The data hold 70,000 to 100,000 clones, with approximately 90% observed a single time. The CDR3 extends over 16 amino acids. Between the trimmed V and J ends, which lost 3 bases and 3 bases, there was a span of 12 bases. CDR1 is MGHDK, CDR2 SYGVNS, per germline. Note on this clone: Antigen unknown.

The source is a woman aged 35 to 69 with stage II squamous cell lung carcinoma. The chain carries TRBV25-1 and TRBJ1-6; D uncertain. This sample comprised PBMCs, obtained before any cancer treatment. The CDR3 DNA follows: TGTGCCAGCAGTGATGGGATTTCTTTCTATAATTCACCCCTCCACTTT. It yields the protein CASSDGISFYNSPLHF.